The present entry profiles one TCR beta chain with its context. Its specificity is not known. This record belongs to a study of regulatory T cells in long-lasting Graves disease. Study context: Graves' patients diagnosed newly had used antithyroid drugs under 3 months.

The germline gives CDR1 MGHRA, CDR2 YSYEKL. CDR3 length: 17 amino acids. The V and J ends lost 1 base and 2 bases respectively, with 17 bases between them. The time point was: newly diagnosed GD, antithyroid drugs for less than 3 months. Extracted PBMC RNA gave rise to the TCR library. Construction of the TCR beta libraries employed iRepertoire HTBI primers in conjunction with Arm-PCR of CDR3 regions. A single record per CDR3 protein comes from TCRdb applying MiXCR to the multiplex PCR reads. The table includes approximately 400,000 distinct CDR3 sequences, approximately 15% detected once. Study observations and caveats: Thyroid tissue was not studied; only peripheral blood was. Persistent disease exhibited a predilection for TRBV28, TRBJ1-2 and TRBJ2-5.

This sample was also put to use in a study of T cells in Graves' hyperthyroidism and ophthalmopathy. That investigation notes: Before onset, by a median of about six months, the model predicted ophthalmopathy.

The rearrangement links TRBV4-1 to TRBJ1-2, with no clear D. This clonotype was sampled from a woman aged 25 to 39 with Graves disease. The source material was peripheral blood mononuclear cells (PBMCs), sampled at new diagnosis, from a patient treated with antithyroid drugs. The CDR3 DNA reads TGCGCCAGCAGCCAAGTTGTGGCGGGGTTCGGGAACTATGGCTACACCTTC. Amino acids: CASSQVVAGFGNYGYTF.